This record covers a single TCR beta chain. Its antigen remains unidentified. Both 60 Vbeta primers and 13 Jbeta primers went into the PCR. Sequencing used immunoSEQ multiplex PCR; TCRdb keeps in-frame clones, though not all of them. The repertoire table contains about 120,000 clones. Nominally healthy donors provided the samples, though records likely missed some immune exposures. The data were taken from a study of cytomegalovirus exposure and HLA in healthy donors. Study-level background: Around 76% of several hundred genotyped donors fell in the Caucasian-associated ancestry cluster. Study-level findings and limits: In a later analysis, the majority of CMV-associated beta chains seemingly showed HLA restriction. Presence/absence comparisons presumed near-even sequencing depth among donors.

What was sequenced was PBMCs. The TCR comes from a man between 18 and 29 years old in good health and CMV-seronegative.

The CDR3 protein is CASSYDRVNTEAFF. The DNA of the CDR3 is TGTGCCAGTAGTTATGACCGGGTGAACACTGAAGCTTTCTTT. The rearrangement uses TRBV19 and TRBJ1-1, with D uncertain. The germline gives CDR1 LNHDA, CDR2 SQIVND (reference sequence). V was shortened by 5 bases and J by 0 bases, with 10 bases between the two germline ends. The CDR3 contains 14 residues.